A single T cell receptor (beta chain) is shown here with its context. What this receptor recognizes is not known. No much larger clonotype is one base removed from it; base qualities were not supplied. Patients with a history of autoimmune disease or receiving systemic immunosuppression were excluded from the trial. Peripheral blood for TCR sequencing was drawn from every dose cohort at baseline, at cycle 4 day 1 and at cycle 7 day 1. The samples were taken from a phase I, first-in-human, multicenter, open-label dose-escalation trial of ivuxolimab. Adults with locally advanced or metastatic head and neck squamous cell, hepatocellular, melanoma or renal cell carcinoma were enrolled in the trial. Before TCR sequencing, CD4+ and CD8+ T cells were separately sorted from peripheral blood. This record belongs to a study of OX40 agonist ivuxolimab in advanced cancers. Study-wide context: The costimulatory receptor OX40 (CD134) was targeted by ivuxolimab, a fully human IgG2 agonistic monoclonal antibody. The purpose of peripheral TCRbeta sequencing was to test whether ivuxolimab changed TCR sequence diversity and led to clonal T-cell expansion. Intravenous ivuxolimab was administered to patients every 2 weeks at six dose levels: 0.01, 0.1, 0.3, 1.5, 3 and 10 mg/kg. The paper describes the monotherapy dose-escalation part (N ≈ 52 patients) of the phase I trial of ivuxolimab. Partial responses were achieved by three dose-escalation patients, of whom one had hepatocellular carcinoma and two had cutaneous melanoma. Of the 52 patients in dose escalation, about 20 had hepatocellular carcinoma, about 15 had melanoma, 9 had renal cell carcinoma and 9 had head and neck cancer. Patients were allowed to have had prior anti-PD-1, anti-PD-L1 or anti-CTLA-4 therapy, and 40% of the dose-escalation patients had been treated with checkpoint inhibitors. In the dose-escalation cohort, 82.7% of patients were male, and the mean age was roughly 60 years with a range of about 20 to 80.

Genomic DNA was extracted from sorted cells for sequencing of the TCRbeta CDR3 region. The immunoSEQ Assay was used to sequence the TCRbeta CDR3 regions. TCRdb holds this immuneACCESS table with in-frame rearrangements only. Some clones are missing; in checked studies, unresolved V genes explain under half, and the rest has no known cause. The sample table shows some 100,000 clones, and 94% are seen once. Approximately 2.4% of the sample belongs to the ten largest clones. The CDR3 starts with the cysteine, ends with the phenylalanine, and has 17 residues. This entry keeps only the CDR3 DNA: 51 bases, framed from base 1. Between the V and J ends, shortened by 1 base and 4 bases respectively, the junction contains 19 bases. CDR1 MNHEY and CDR2 SMNVEV are derived from the germline V gene (reference sequence). The paper as a whole reports these results and caveats: After ivuxolimab, CD8+ T cells had more expanded clones than CD4+ T cells on average. Partial responders in the 0.1-3.0 mg/kg groups had among the lowest normalized peripheral clonal expansion, especially among CD8+ T cells. Low levels of normalized T-cell clonal expansion were also shown by some nonresponding patients. At doses of 0.1 to 3.0 mg/kg, clonal expansion of both CD4+ and CD8+ blood T cells was observed from baseline to week 6. The antigen specificity of the clonally expanded peripheral T cells was not determined.

The sequence joins TRBV27 to TRBJ1-1, with TRBD1 perhaps the D gene, on 6 matching bases. Sample: CD4+ or CD8+ T cells sorted from blood, taken in a trial of the OX40 agonist ivuxolimab. This sequence was found in an adult with an advanced solid tumor such as melanoma, head and neck, liver or kidney cancer. The base sequence is TGTGCCAGCAGTTTATATCCCCCCCAACAGGGCCCCACTGAAGCTTTCTTT. It encodes CASSLYPPQQGPTEAFF.